Presented here are 13 T cell receptor beta chains from one specimen sequenced in a study of identical twins. TCRdb reprocessed the 5' RACE reads with MiXCR, giving one entry per CDR3 protein. Found here are 1.5 million to 2 million distinct CDR3 sequences, about 32% of them singletons; the top ten hold less than 0.35%. Sequencing was carried out using cord blood. These receptors were collected from a newborn girl in good health.

The sample holds a few counts of this clonotype. The rearrangement joins TRBV6-1 to TRBJ2-3; maybe TRBD2 (5 bases). The CDR3 is 14 amino acids. Trimming removed 7 bases at V and 0 bases at J, with 11 bases between. Germline V gives CDR1 MNHNS, CDR2 SASEGT. CDR3 protein: CASISGGSTDTQYF. In DNA form, the CDR3 reads TGTGCCAGCATTAGTGGCGGGAGCACAGATACGCAGTATTTT.

The rearrangement joins TRBV9 to TRBJ1-4; 7 bases align to TRBD1. V lost 0 bases to trimming and J lost 8 bases; unmatched junction nucleotides: 7. This CDR3 has 15 amino acids. Germline V gene data show CDR1 as SGDLS and CDR2 as YYNGEE. CDR3 nucleotide sequence: TGTGCCAGCAGCGTAGCAGGGGGTGGACTCGAAAAACTGTTTTTT. Translating it yields CASSVAGGGLEKLFF. Full variable domain (missing parts from reference TRBV9 and TRBJ1-4): DSGVTQTPKHLITATGQRVTLRCSPRSGDLSVYWYQQSLDQGLQFLIQYYNGEERAKGNILERFSAQQFPDLHSELNLSSLELGDSALYFCASSVAGGGLEKLFFGSGTQLSVL.

This clonotype was found a few times. The chain recombines TRBV11-2 with TRBJ2-3; D is perhaps TRBD2 (6 bases). Germline loops: CDR1 SGHAT, CDR2 FQNNGV. Trimming removed 2 bases from V and 4 bases from J, with 10 bases in between. This CDR3 is 14 amino acids long. The CDR3, as DNA: TGTGCCAGCAGCTTACGGGACTGGGCAGATACGCAGTATTTT. Protein sequence: CASSLRDWADTQYF.

About this clonotype: This could be a read error, since a much larger clone is one nucleotide away. The rearrangement uses TRBV27 and TRBJ2-3; no reliable D call. With 5 bases removed from V and 1 base from J, the gap between germline ends came to 7 bases. CDR3 size: 13 residues. The germline V gene has CDR1 MNHEY and CDR2 SMNVEV (reference sequence). CDR3 amino acids: CASSTTRTDTQYF. As DNA, the CDR3 is TGTGCCAGCAGTACGACCCGCACAGATACGCAGTATTTT.

The chain carries TRBV6-5 and TRBJ2-1, with D possibly being TRBD1 or TRBD2 (6 bases each). Trimming took off 0 bases at V and 7 bases at J, with 13 bases between the two ends. Germline V gene lookup returns CDR1 MNHEY and CDR2 SVGAGI. The CDR3 has 15 amino acids. The CDR3 DNA is TGTGCCAGCAGTTACTCGTACAGGGAGGTAAATGAGCAGTTCTTC. Translated, it gives CASSYSYREVNEQFF.

The chain links TRBV6-1 to TRBJ2-5; D gene ambiguous. Trimming left V 5 bases short and J 5 bases short, with 12 bases between. CDR3 length: 13 residues. The germline V gene encodes CDR1 MNHNS and CDR2 SASEGT. Written as DNA, the CDR3 is TGTGCCAGCAGTCGAGACACGGGCGAGACCCAGTACTTC. This gives the protein CASSRDTGETQYF.

The genes are TRBV20-1 and TRBJ1-2; D remains unclear. Germline CDR1 DFQATT, CDR2 SNEGSKA (reference sequence). V was pared by 3 bases and J by 3 bases, with 11 bases between. This CDR3 is 13 amino acids long. The CDR3 bases are TGCAGTGCTAGCGCGGCAGATGACTATGGCTACACCTTC. It codes for CSASAADDYGYTF.

The rearrangement links TRBV12-3 or TRBV12-4 to TRBJ1-2, with TRBD1 as a possible D gene (5 bases). The CDR3 length is 15 residues. The V gene lost 3 bases and the J gene lost 4 bases, with 15 bases spanning the gap. The CDR3, as DNA: TGTGCCAGCAGTTTCACCGACAGACCTGGCTATGGCTACACCTTC. This translates into CASSFTDRPGYGYTF.

V is TRBV5-1 and J is TRBJ2-1, with TRBD2 identical over 8 bases. Germline V gene data show CDR1 as SGHRS and CDR2 as YFSETQ. The J segment lost 1 base and the V segment lost 4 bases, leaving 4 bases of the junction unmatched. CDR3 length: 15 residues. The CDR3 DNA is TGCGCCAGCAGCGGAGCGGGGGAGTCCTACAATGAGCAGTTCTTC. It yields the protein CASSGAGESYNEQFF. Full variable domain (rest looked up from reference TRBV5-1 and TRBJ2-1): KAGVTQTPRYLIKTRGQQVTLSCSPISGHRSVSWYQQTPGQGLQFLFEYFSETQRNKGNFPGRFSGRQFSNSRSEMNVSTLELGDSALYLCASSGAGESYNEQFFGPGTRLTVL.

The rearrangement joins TRBV20-1 to TRBJ2-4, with 8 positions matching TRBD1. Trimming removed 6 bases from V and 2 bases from J; junction bases left unmatched: 21. The CDR3 consists of 19 residues. Germline-derived CDR1 and CDR2 are DFQATT and SNEGSKA (reference sequence). The chain's CDR3 is CSAMQTRGRGLWSKNIQYF. The DNA for the CDR3 is TGCAGTGCCATGCAGACAAGGGGCAGGGGGCTTTGGTCCAAAAACATTCAGTACTTC.

This clonotype was observed a handful of times. V gene TRBV20-1 combines with J gene TRBJ1-4; D gene ambiguous. This CDR3 has 11 residues. The germline V gene has CDR1 DFQATT and CDR2 SNEGSKA (reference sequence). V gave up 6 bases and J gave up 5 bases, with 7 bases separating them. The CDR3 bases are TGCAGTGCCGGTTTGAATGAAAAACTGTTTTTT. It specifies CSAGLNEKLFF.

The table lists this clonotype with a few counts. This chain uses TRBV2 with TRBJ1-1, with 7 bases aligning to TRBD1. CDR3 length equals 15 residues. J lost 6 bases, V lost 6 bases, and 13 bases had no gene match. Germline CDR1 reads SNHLY; CDR2 reads FYNNEI. CDR3 nucleotide sequence: TGTGCCAGCAGGCGGCAAGTACAGGGGTCTTCTGAAGCTTTCTTT. Encoded protein: CASRRQVQGSSEAFF.

This chain connects TRBV15 to TRBJ2-5; D is uncertain. The V and J ends lost 0 bases and 11 bases respectively, with 19 bases between them. Per germline, CDR1 LNHNV and CDR2 YYDKDF (reference sequence). CDR3 length: 15 amino acids. CDR3 loop: CATSRDLASTNEQYF. In DNA, the CDR3 is TGTGCCACCAGCAGAGATCTGGCGAGCACAAATGAGCAGTACTTC.